This TCR beta chain was identified during a study of blood T cell repertoires in COVID-19. Enrolment of Seattle patients took place during active infection, and they were followed longitudinally. Libraries were prepared by immunoSEQ multiplex PCR; TCRdb keeps only in-frame clonotypes and omits some of them. The table lists fewer than 350,000 clones, 80% to 90% of them singletons. CDR1 and CDR2 (germline): MNHEY, SVGEGT. Between the trimmed V and J ends, which lost 3 bases and 3 bases, there was a span of 15 bases. This CDR3 comprises 15 residues. Material: peripheral blood. This TCR came from a woman aged 25 to 45 with COVID-19, enrolled during active disease. The rearrangement uses TRBV6-2 or TRBV6-3 and TRBJ2-7; possibly TRBD1 for D (6 bases). Here the CDR3 reads CASSYAGVDFYEQYF. Written as DNA, the CDR3 is TGTGCCAGCAGTTATGCAGGGGTGGACTTCTACGAGCAGTACTTC.